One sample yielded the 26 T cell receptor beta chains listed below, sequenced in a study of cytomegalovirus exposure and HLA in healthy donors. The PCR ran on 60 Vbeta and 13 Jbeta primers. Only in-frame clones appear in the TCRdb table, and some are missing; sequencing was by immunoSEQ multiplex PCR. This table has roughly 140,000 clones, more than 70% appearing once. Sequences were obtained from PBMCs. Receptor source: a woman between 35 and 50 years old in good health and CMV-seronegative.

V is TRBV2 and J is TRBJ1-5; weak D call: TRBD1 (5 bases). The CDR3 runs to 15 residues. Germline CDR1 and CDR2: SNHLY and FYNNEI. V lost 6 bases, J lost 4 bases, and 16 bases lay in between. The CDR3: CASSLAGQYNQPQHF. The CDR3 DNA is TGTGCCAGCAGCCTAGCGGGGCAGTATAATCAGCCCCAGCATTTT.

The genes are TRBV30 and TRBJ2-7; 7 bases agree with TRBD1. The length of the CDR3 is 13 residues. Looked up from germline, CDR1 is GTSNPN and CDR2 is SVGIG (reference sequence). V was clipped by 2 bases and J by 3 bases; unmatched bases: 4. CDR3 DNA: TGTGCCTGGAGTAAAGGGGGCGGCTACGAGCAGTACTTC. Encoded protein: CAWSKGGGYEQYF.

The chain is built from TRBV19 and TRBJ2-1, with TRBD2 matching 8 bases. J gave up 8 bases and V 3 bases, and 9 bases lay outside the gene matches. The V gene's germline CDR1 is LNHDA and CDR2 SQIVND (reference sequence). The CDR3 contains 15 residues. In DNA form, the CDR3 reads TGTGCCAGTAGTATCCCCGGGACTAGTACGGATGAGCAGTTCTTC. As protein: CASSIPGTSTDEQFF.

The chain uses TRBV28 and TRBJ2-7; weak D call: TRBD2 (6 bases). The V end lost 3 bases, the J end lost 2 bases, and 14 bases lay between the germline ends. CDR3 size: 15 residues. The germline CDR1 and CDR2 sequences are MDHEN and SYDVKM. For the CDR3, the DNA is TGTGCCAGCAGTTTCCATACTAGCCGCCCCTACGAGCAGTACTTC. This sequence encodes CASSFHTSRPYEQYF.

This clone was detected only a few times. The CDR3 protein is CASSLRRLNEKLFF. DNA for the CDR3: TGTGCCAGCTCACTCCGACGACTTAATGAAAAACTGTTTTTT. The rearrangement uses TRBV18 and TRBJ1-4, with D unclear. Germline assignment: CDR1 KGHSH and CDR2 LQKENI. The CDR3 has 14 amino acids. Between the trimmed V and J ends, which lost 4 bases and 4 bases, there was a span of 10 bases. The full variable domain, with the rest looked up from reference TRBV18 and TRBJ1-4, is NAGVMQNPRHLVRRRGQEARLRCSPMKGHSHVYWYRQLPEEGLKFMVYLQKENIIDESGMPKERFSAEFPKEGPSILRIQQVVRGDSAAYFCASSLRRLNEKLFFGSGTQLSVL.

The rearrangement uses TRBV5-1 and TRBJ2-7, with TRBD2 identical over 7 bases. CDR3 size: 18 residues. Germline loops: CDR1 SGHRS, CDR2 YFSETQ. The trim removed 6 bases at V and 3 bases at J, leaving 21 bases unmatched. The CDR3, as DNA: TGCGCCAGCAATCAGGATGGACTAGTAAATTTCTCTGGCTACGAGCAGTACTTC. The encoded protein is CASNQDGLVNFSGYEQYF. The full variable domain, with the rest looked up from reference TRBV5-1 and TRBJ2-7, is KAGVTQTPRYLIKTRGQQVTLSCSPISGHRSVSWYQQTPGQGLQFLFEYFSETQRNKGNFPGRFSGRQFSNSRSEMNVSTLELGDSALYLCASNQDGLVNFSGYEQYFGPGTRLTVT.

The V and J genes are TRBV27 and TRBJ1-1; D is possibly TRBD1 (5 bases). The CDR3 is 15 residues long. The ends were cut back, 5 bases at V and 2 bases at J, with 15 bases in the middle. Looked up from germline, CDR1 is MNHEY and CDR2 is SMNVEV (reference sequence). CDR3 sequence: CASSPDRNPNTEAFF. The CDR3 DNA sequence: TGTGCCAGCAGTCCCGACAGAAATCCTAACACTGAAGCTTTCTTT.

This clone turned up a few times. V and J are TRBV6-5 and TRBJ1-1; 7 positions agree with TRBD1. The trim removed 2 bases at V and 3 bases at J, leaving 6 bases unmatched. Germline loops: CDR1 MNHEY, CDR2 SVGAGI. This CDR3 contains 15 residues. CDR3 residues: CASSYLFTGDTEAFF. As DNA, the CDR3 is TGTGCCAGCAGTTACCTGTTCACAGGGGACACTGAAGCTTTCTTT.

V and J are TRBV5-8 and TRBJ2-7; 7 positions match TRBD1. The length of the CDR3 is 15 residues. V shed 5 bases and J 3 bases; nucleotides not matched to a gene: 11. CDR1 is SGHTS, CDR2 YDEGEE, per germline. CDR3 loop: CASSLQPGQNYEQYF. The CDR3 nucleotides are TGTGCCAGCAGTCTACAACCGGGACAGAACTACGAGCAGTACTTC.

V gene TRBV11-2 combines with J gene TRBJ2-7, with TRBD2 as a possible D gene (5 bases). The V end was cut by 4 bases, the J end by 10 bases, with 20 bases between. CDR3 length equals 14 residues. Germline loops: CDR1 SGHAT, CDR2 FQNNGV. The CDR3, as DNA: TGTGCCAGCAGCTCCCCTCGGACGGCTGCGGGCCAGTACTTC. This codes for CASSSPRTAAGQYF.

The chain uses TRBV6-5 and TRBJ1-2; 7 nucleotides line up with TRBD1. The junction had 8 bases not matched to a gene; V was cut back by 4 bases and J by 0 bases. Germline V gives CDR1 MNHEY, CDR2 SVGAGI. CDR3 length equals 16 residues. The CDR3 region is CASSSLQGNSNYGYTF. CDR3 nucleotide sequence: TGTGCCAGCAGTTCCCTACAGGGGAATTCTAACTATGGCTACACCTTC.

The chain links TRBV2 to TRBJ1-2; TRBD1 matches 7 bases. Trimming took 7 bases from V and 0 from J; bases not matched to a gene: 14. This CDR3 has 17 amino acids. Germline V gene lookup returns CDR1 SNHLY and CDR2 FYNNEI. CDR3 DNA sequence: TGTGCCAGCAATGAGGGGACAGCATACCCCGCTAACTATGGCTACACCTTC. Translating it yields CASNEGTAYPANYGYTF.

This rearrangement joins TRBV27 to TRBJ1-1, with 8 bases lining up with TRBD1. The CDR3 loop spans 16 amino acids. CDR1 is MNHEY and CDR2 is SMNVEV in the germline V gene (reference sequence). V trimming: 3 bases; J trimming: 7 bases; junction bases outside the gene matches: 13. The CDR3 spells CASSFIGQGREGEAFF. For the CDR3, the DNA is TGTGCCAGCAGTTTCATCGGACAGGGCCGTGAGGGTGAAGCTTTCTTT.

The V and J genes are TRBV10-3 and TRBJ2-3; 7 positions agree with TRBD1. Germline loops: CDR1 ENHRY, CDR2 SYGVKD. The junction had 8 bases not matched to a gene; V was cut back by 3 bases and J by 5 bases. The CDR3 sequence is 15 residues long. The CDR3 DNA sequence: TGTGCCATCAGTGATGAGGTTAGGGGGCAAGATACGCAGTATTTT. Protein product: CAISDEVRGQDTQYF.

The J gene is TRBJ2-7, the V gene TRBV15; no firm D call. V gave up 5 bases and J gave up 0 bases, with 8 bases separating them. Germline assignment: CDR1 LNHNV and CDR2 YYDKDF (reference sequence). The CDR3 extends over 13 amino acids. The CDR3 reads CATSPRSSYEQYF. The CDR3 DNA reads TGTGCCACCAGCCCCCGTAGCTCCTACGAGCAGTACTTC.

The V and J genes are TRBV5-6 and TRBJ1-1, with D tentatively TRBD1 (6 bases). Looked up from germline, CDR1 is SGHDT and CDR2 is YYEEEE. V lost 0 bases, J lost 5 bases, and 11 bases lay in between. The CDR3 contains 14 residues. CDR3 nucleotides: TGTGCCAGCAGCTTGGGAGTGAGGGGGACTGAAGCTTTCTTT. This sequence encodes CASSLGVRGTEAFF.

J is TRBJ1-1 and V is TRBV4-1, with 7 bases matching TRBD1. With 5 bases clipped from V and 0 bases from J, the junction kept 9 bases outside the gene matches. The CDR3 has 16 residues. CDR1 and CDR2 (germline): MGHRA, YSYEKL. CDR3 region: CASSYRDSLMNTEAFF. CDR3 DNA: TGCGCCAGCAGCTACCGGGACAGCCTCATGAACACTGAAGCTTTCTTT.

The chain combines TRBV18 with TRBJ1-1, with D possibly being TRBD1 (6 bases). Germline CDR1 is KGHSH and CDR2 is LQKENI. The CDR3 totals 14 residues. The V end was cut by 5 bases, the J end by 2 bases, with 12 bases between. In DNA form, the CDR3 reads TGTGCCAGCTCAGCGACAGGTCTAAACACTGAAGCTTTCTTT. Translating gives CASSATGLNTEAFF.

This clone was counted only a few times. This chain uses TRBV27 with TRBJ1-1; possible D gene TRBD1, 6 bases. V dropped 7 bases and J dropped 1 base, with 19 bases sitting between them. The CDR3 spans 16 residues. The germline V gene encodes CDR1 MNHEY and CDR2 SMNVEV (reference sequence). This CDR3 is CASTFRGGVRNTEAFF. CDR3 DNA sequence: TGTGCCAGCACTTTCCGAGGGGGGGTACGGAACACTGAAGCTTTCTTT.

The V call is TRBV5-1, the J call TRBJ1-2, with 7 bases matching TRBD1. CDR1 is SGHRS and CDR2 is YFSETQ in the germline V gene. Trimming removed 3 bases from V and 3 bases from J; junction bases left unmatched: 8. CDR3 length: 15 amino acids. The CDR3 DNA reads TGCGCCAGCAGCTCCCGGGGCAGGGGGGACTATGGCTACACCTTC. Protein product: CASSSRGRGDYGYTF. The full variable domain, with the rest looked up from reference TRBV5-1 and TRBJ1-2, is KAGVTQTPRYLIKTRGQQVTLSCSPISGHRSVSWYQQTPGQGLQFLFEYFSETQRNKGNFPGRFSGRQFSNSRSEMNVSTLELGDSALYLCASSSRGRGDYGYTFGSGTRLTVV.

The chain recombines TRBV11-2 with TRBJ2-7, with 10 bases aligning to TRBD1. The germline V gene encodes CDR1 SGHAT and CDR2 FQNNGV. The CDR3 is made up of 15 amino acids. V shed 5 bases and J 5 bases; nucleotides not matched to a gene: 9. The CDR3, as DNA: TGTGCCAGCAGCATGAGAGGACAGGGGGGACACGAGCAGTACTTC. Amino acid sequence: CASSMRGQGGHEQYF.

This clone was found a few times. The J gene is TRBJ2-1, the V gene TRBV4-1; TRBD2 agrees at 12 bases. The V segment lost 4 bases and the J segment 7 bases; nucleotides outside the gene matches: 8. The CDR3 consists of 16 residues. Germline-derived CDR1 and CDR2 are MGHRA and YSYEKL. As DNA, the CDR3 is TGCGCCAGCAGCCTTGGGACTAGCGGGCGTCCGAATGAGCAGTTCTTC. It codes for CASSLGTSGRPNEQFF.

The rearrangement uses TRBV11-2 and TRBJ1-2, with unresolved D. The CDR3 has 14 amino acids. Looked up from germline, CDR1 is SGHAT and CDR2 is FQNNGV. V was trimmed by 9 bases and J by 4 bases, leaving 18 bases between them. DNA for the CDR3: TGTGCCAGGGCCCCTCTCCGTTCATCCTATGGCTACACCTTC. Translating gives CARAPLRSSYGYTF.

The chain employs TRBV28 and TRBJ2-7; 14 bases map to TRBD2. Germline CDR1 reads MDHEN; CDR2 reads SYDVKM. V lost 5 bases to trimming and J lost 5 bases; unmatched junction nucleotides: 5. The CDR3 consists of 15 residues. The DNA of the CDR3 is TGTGCCAGCAGTCAGGGGACTAGCGGGGGCCACGAGCAGTACTTC. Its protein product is CASSQGTSGGHEQYF.

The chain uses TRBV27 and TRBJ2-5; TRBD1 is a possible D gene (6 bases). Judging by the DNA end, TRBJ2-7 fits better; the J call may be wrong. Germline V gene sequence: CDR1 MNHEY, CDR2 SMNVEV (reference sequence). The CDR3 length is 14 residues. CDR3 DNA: TGTGCCAGCAGTAATCGGACAGACTCCTACGAGCAGTACTTC. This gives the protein CASSNRTDSYEQYF.

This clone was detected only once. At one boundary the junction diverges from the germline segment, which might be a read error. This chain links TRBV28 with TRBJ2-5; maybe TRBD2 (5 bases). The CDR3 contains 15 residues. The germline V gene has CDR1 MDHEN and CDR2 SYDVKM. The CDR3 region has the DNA TGTGCCAGCGGGGAGACCGGACTTTACCAAGAGACCCGGTACTTC. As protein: CASGETGLYQETRYF.